Below are 27 T cell receptor beta chains sequenced from a single sample in a study of cytomegalovirus exposure and HLA in healthy donors. Both 60 Vbeta primers and 13 Jbeta primers went into the PCR. Clones were read by immunoSEQ multiplex PCR, and TCRdb kept only the in-frame ones, dropping some. Here the sample spans about 120,000 clones, 70% to 80% being singletons. The sample comprised PBMCs. Receptor source: a woman under 30 in good health and CMV-seronegative.

CDR3 in amino acids: CASSTRGDLAKNIQYF. The DNA of the CDR3 is TGTGCCAGTAGCACCCGCGGGGATTTAGCCAAAAACATTCAGTACTTC. The rearrangement links TRBV19 to TRBJ2-4, with D perhaps TRBD2 (6 bases). Deletions cut 6 bases from V and 0 bases from J, with 15 bases between. The length of the CDR3 is 16 residues. Germline lookup yields CDR1 LNHDA and CDR2 SQIVND (reference sequence).

The gene calls are TRBV27 and TRBJ2-7; a weak D match, TRBD1 (5 bases). Germline V gives CDR1 MNHEY, CDR2 SMNVEV (reference sequence). V dropped 3 bases and J dropped 2 bases, with 14 bases sitting between them. The CDR3 has 15 residues. CDR3 sequence: CASSLGQAAPYEQYF. For the CDR3, the DNA is TGTGCCAGCAGTTTGGGGCAGGCCGCGCCCTACGAGCAGTACTTC.

J is TRBJ1-1 and V is TRBV5-6; the D is unclear. The V and J ends lost 0 bases and 3 bases respectively, with 12 bases between them. Germline assignment: CDR1 SGHDT and CDR2 YYEEEE. The CDR3 is made up of 15 amino acids. The CDR3 nucleotides read TGTGCCAGCAGCTTGGCGAGCCCGGCGGACACTGAAGCTTTCTTT. It is translated as CASSLASPADTEAFF.

The chain links TRBV6-1 to TRBJ1-6; tentative D call: TRBD1 (5 bases). This CDR3 comprises 14 residues. The V and J ends lost 6 bases and 9 bases respectively, with 15 bases between them. Germline CDR1 is MNHNS and CDR2 is SASEGT. CDR3 in amino acids: CASSGGQGGSPLHF. The CDR3 DNA reads TGTGCCAGCAGCGGAGGGCAGGGTGGTTCACCCCTCCACTTT.

The chain links TRBV27 to TRBJ2-3; 10 bases are shared with TRBD1. CDR3 size: 16 residues. The germline V gene encodes CDR1 MNHEY and CDR2 SMNVEV (reference sequence). Trimming removed 3 bases from V and 2 bases from J; junction bases left unmatched: 5. CDR3 DNA: TGTGCCAGCAGTTTGTGGGGACAGGGGTTCACAGATACGCAGTATTTT. Its translation: CASSLWGQGFTDTQYF.

The chain links TRBV6-6 to TRBJ2-3; tentative D call: TRBD2 (6 bases). Germline V gene data show CDR1 as MNHNY and CDR2 as SVGAGI (reference sequence). This CDR3 has 14 amino acids. V dropped 0 bases and J dropped 4 bases, with 8 bases sitting between them. The CDR3 sequence is CASSYSGEADTQYF. DNA for the CDR3: TGTGCCAGCAGTTACTCGGGGGAGGCAGATACGCAGTATTTT.

This chain uses TRBV4-1 with TRBJ1-3, with 9 bases aligning to TRBD1. Germline CDR1 is MGHRA and CDR2 is YSYEKL. V was pared by 1 base and J by 5 bases, with 3 bases of the junction left unmatched. The CDR3 covers 15 residues. CDR3 sequence (DNA): TGCGCCAGCAGCCAAGTACAGGGGGCGAGAAACACCATATATTTT. Its protein product is CASSQVQGARNTIYF.

J is TRBJ1-2 and V is TRBV19, with TRBD1 as a possible D gene (5 bases). CDR1 and CDR2 from the germline V gene are LNHDA and SQIVND (reference sequence). This CDR3 is built from 13 residues. The V end was cut by 3 bases, the J end by 5 bases, with 10 bases between. The CDR3 nucleotides read TGTGCCAGTAGTATTGACAGCAGATATGGCTACACCTTC. This codes for CASSIDSRYGYTF.

The chain links TRBV7-9 to TRBJ2-5; 8 positions agree with TRBD1. V shed 4 bases, J shed 3 bases, and the junction held 10 bases outside the gene matches. Germline assignment: CDR1 SEHNR and CDR2 FQNEAQ (reference sequence). This CDR3 is built from 16 residues. The CDR3 reads CASSSSQTTGEETQYF. CDR3 DNA: TGTGCCAGCAGCTCTTCCCAGACGACAGGGGAAGAGACCCAGTACTTC.

CDR3 nucleotide sequence: TGTGCCAGCAGTCACCGACTAGCGGGGGGACCTAGCACAGATACGCAGTATTTT. This sequence encodes CASSHRLAGGPSTDTQYF. The gene calls are TRBV13 and TRBJ2-3; 13 bases agree with TRBD2. Trimming removed 6 bases from V and 0 bases from J; junction bases left unmatched: 9. Germline V lookup: CDR1 PRHDT, CDR2 FYEKMQ (reference sequence). The CDR3 sequence is 18 residues long. Complete variable domain (other parts from reference TRBV13 and TRBJ2-3): AAGVIQSPRHLIKEKRETATLKCYPIPRHDTVYWYQQGPGQDPQFLISFYEKMQSDKGSIPDRFSAQQFSDYHSELNMSSLELGDSALYFCASSHRLAGGPSTDTQYFGPGTRLTVL.

The chain is built from TRBV19 and TRBJ1-1; perhaps TRBD1 as D (6 bases). The CDR3 has 13 amino acids. Germline V gene data show CDR1 as LNHDA and CDR2 as SQIVND (reference sequence). V lost 2 bases, J lost 11 bases, and 15 bases lay in between. CDR3: CASSITRGTEAFF. DNA for the CDR3: TGTGCCAGTAGTATAACTAGGGGGACGGAGGCTTTCTTT.

J is TRBJ1-2 and V is TRBV6-5; perhaps TRBD1 as D (6 bases). Germline V gives CDR1 MNHEY, CDR2 SVGAGI. The CDR3 sequence is 14 residues long. V was clipped by 8 bases and J by 7 bases, with 20 bases between them. The CDR3 region is CASGPKGVRPGYTF. As DNA, the CDR3 is TGTGCCAGCGGACCTAAGGGGGTTCGGCCTGGCTACACCTTC.

This clone appeared a few times. The V and J genes are TRBV7-9 and TRBJ1-5, with TRBD1 matching over 8 bases. The germline V gene encodes CDR1 SEHNR and CDR2 FQNEAQ (reference sequence). Trimming removed 5 bases from V and 5 bases from J; junction bases left unmatched: 5. The CDR3 runs to 14 residues. The DNA for the CDR3 is TGTGCCAGCAGCACCGGACAGGGACATCAGCCCCAGCATTTT. As protein: CASSTGQGHQPQHF.

This clone was seen only once. The gene calls are TRBV28 and TRBJ1-2; no clear D. V lost 4 bases and J 2 bases, leaving 14 bases between the germline ends. The germline gives CDR1 MDHEN, CDR2 SYDVKM. The CDR3 is 15 amino acids. The CDR3, as DNA: TGTGCCAGCAGTTCCGACACCCTGGGCAACTATGGCTACACCTTC. It encodes CASSSDTLGNYGYTF.

This clone showed up just once. The chain has TRBV29-1 and TRBJ2-3, with 8 nucleotides matching TRBD1. V lost 2 bases and J lost 6; bases outside the gene matches: 7. CDR3 length: 14 amino acids. Germline V gives CDR1 SQVTM, CDR2 ANQGSEA. CDR3 sequence reads: CSVEKAGGWDTQYF. As DNA, the CDR3 is TGCAGCGTTGAAAAGGCAGGGGGCTGGGATACGCAGTATTTT.

The gene calls are TRBV29-1 and TRBJ2-7, with D possibly TRBD2 on 5 matching bases. With 2 bases removed from V and 1 base from J, the gap between germline ends came to 9 bases. The CDR3 has 13 residues. CDR1 and CDR2 from the germline V gene are SQVTM and ANQGSEA. This CDR3 reads CSVESGYSYEQYF. CDR3 nucleotides: TGCAGCGTTGAATCGGGATATTCCTACGAGCAGTACTTC.

This clone was found a few times. This CDR3 is also generated by other DNA sequences in the sample. The chain employs TRBV5-1 and TRBJ1-1, with D tentatively TRBD1 (5 bases). The CDR3 length is 14 residues. V dropped 0 bases and J dropped 1 base, with 7 bases sitting between them. The germline gives CDR1 SGHRS, CDR2 YFSETQ. CDR3: CASSLVQGNTEAFF. In DNA form, the CDR3 reads TGCGCCAGCAGCTTGGTGCAGGGGAACACTGAAGCTTTCTTT. The entire variable domain, with the rest obtained from reference TRBV5-1 and TRBJ1-1, is as follows: KAGVTQTPRYLIKTRGQQVTLSCSPISGHRSVSWYQQTPGQGLQFLFEYFSETQRNKGNFPGRFSGRQFSNSRSEMNVSTLELGDSALYLCASSLVQGNTEAFFGQGTRLTVV.

This clone was detected only a few times. The chain combines TRBV9 with TRBJ1-1; possibly TRBD1 for D (5 bases). V shed 1 base and J shed 1 base, with 11 bases lying between them. The CDR3 has 15 residues. The germline V gene encodes CDR1 SGDLS and CDR2 YYNGEE. The CDR3 is CASSVSPTGNTEAFF. DNA for the CDR3: TGTGCCAGCAGCGTATCCCCTACAGGGAACACTGAAGCTTTCTTT.

The chain employs TRBV18 and TRBJ2-3; D remains ambiguous. The V gene's germline CDR1 is KGHSH and CDR2 LQKENI. The V end was cut by 0 bases, the J end by 2 bases, with 15 bases between. The CDR3 runs to 17 residues. Written as DNA, the CDR3 is TGTGCCAGCTCACCACCGGGCTCCGCAATTCCCACAGATACGCAGTATTTT. This translates into CASSPPGSAIPTDTQYF.

This rearrangement joins TRBV5-1 to TRBJ2-2, with 15 positions matching TRBD2. The CDR3 is 16 residues long. Looked up from germline, CDR1 is SGHRS and CDR2 is YFSETQ. J gave up 6 bases and V 3 bases, and 3 bases lay outside the gene matches. The CDR3 protein is CASSWTSGGAPGELFF. CDR3 DNA sequence: TGCGCCAGCAGCTGGACTAGCGGGGGGGCCCCCGGGGAGCTGTTTTTT.

This clone was observed once. This chain links TRBV13 with TRBJ1-1; D gene uncertain. The V end lost 1 base, the J end lost 5 bases, and 8 bases lay between the germline ends. There are 13 residues in the CDR3. Germline V CDR1 and CDR2: PRHDT, FYEKMQ (reference sequence). This CDR3 is CASSLERVTEAFF. The CDR3 DNA follows: TGTGCCAGCAGCTTAGAACGGGTTACTGAAGCTTTCTTT.

As DNA, the CDR3 is TGTGCCAGCAAAGGGGACTCGGATGGCTACACCTTC. Translating it yields CASKGDSDGYTF. This chain connects TRBV2 to TRBJ1-2; possibly TRBD1 for D (5 bases). The germline CDR1 and CDR2 sequences are SNHLY and FYNNEI. The CDR3 length is 12 residues. The ends were cut back, 7 bases at V and 6 bases at J, with 12 bases in the middle.

The V gene is TRBV5-1, the J gene TRBJ2-3; no firm D call. Germline V gene data show CDR1 as SGHRS and CDR2 as YFSETQ. This CDR3 is 16 amino acids long. Trimming removed 0 bases from V and 0 bases from J, with 11 bases in between. CDR3 amino acids: CASSLGGNPSTDTQYF. CDR3 bases: TGCGCCAGCAGCTTGGGTGGCAATCCTAGCACAGATACGCAGTATTTT.

The chain links TRBV30 to TRBJ1-3, with 7 bases fitting TRBD1. J was trimmed by 4 bases and V by 5 bases; bases with no gene match: 5. CDR1 GTSNPN and CDR2 SVGIG come from the germline V gene (reference sequence). This CDR3 has 13 amino acids. CDR3 nucleotides: TGTGCCTGGGGAAACAGGGGAGGAAACACCATATATTTT. Translation: CAWGNRGGNTIYF. Full variable domain (remainder filled in from reference TRBV30 and TRBJ1-3): SQTIHQWPATLVQPVGSPLSLECTVEGTSNPNLYWYRQAAGRGLQLLFYSVGIGQISSEVPQNLSASRPQDRQFILSSKKLLLSDSGFYLCAWGNRGGNTIYFGEGSWLTVV.

V usage is TRBV29-1 and J usage is TRBJ2-3; no definite D call. CDR3 size: 14 residues. V was trimmed by 4 bases and J by 1 base, leaving 12 bases between them. CDR1 and CDR2 (germline): SQVTM, ANQGSEA. CDR3 region: CSVAHFAGTDTQYF. The CDR3, as DNA: TGCAGCGTTGCTCACTTTGCGGGCACAGATACGCAGTATTTT.

This clone was seen only once. The chain is built from TRBV19 and TRBJ1-1; 12 bases are shared with TRBD1. With V trimmed by 1 base and J by 5 bases, 5 bases remained unmatched. This CDR3 has 16 amino acids. CDR1 is LNHDA and CDR2 is SQIVND in the germline V gene (reference sequence). The CDR3 loop reads CASSIGDRGLETEAFF. The CDR3 DNA follows: TGTGCCAGTAGTATAGGGGACAGGGGGCTGGAGACTGAAGCTTTCTTT.

The chain joins TRBV29-1 to TRBJ1-2; D is ambiguous. Between the trimmed V and J ends, which lost 1 base and 4 bases, there was a span of 10 bases. Germline V gives CDR1 SQVTM, CDR2 ANQGSEA. This CDR3 is 13 amino acids long. CDR3 protein: CSVEGLPGYGYTF. For the CDR3, the DNA is TGCAGCGTTGAAGGACTGCCGGGCTATGGCTACACCTTC. The full variable domain, its missing parts supplied by reference TRBV29-1 and TRBJ1-2, is SAVISQKPSRDICQRGTSLTIQCQVDSQVTMMFWYRQQPGQSLTLIATANQGSEATYESGFVIDKFPISRPNLTFSTLTVSNMSPEDSSIYLCSVEGLPGYGYTFGSGTRLTVV.